The entry below describes one T cell receptor (beta chain). The data were obtained in a study of shared clonotypes between healthy human individuals. This CDR3 has 14 amino acids. Between the trimmed V and J ends, which lost 3 bases and 4 bases, there was a span of 13 bases. Germline values: CDR1 LNHDA, CDR2 SQIVND (reference sequence). Naive CD8 cells were CD45RO-negative, positively selected for CCR7, excluding terminally differentiated effector memory CD45RA+ cells. Generated by immunoSEQ multiplex PCR, the TCRdb table keeps only in-frame clones and is missing some. Of about 2.1 million clones in the sample, roughly 91% were seen once.

This receptor was identified in a young man in good health. Some clones in this sample may be carry-over from other donors' samples. The chain carries TRBV19 and TRBJ2-7; D gene unclear. The material sequenced was naive CD8+ T cells from PBMCs. CDR3 DNA: TGTGCCAGTAGTATTTCCGGGCAGATGTACGAGCAGTACTTC. Translated, it gives CASSISGQMYEQYF. Full variable domain (outside the CDR3, taken from reference TRBV19 and TRBJ2-7): DGGITQSPKYLFRKEGQNVTLSCEQNLNHDAMYWYRQDPGQGLRLIYYSQIVNDFQKGDIAEGYSVSREKKESFPLTVTSAQKNPTAFYLCASSISGQMYEQYFGPGTRLTVT.